What follows are 25 T cell receptor beta chains derived from one specimen sequenced in a study of technical replicates of blood from a handful of donors. Measured with immunoSEQ multiplex PCR; TCRdb has only the in-frame clones, and not every one. The sample includes over 55,000 clones, approximately 86% of them seen just once. Source material: PBMCs. The receptors stem from a human donor in good health. Some clones in this sample may be carry-over from other donors' samples.

The rearrangement uses TRBV18 and TRBJ2-7; D is possibly TRBD1 (5 bases). CDR3 length equals 14 residues. V lost 3 bases to trimming and J lost 6 bases, with 15 bases between them. The germline V gene has CDR1 KGHSH and CDR2 LQKENI. In nucleotides, the CDR3 is TGTGCCAGCTCACCTAATCCAGGGCTCTCCGAGCAGTACTTC. Translating it yields CASSPNPGLSEQYF.

The V gene is TRBV14, the J gene TRBJ2-3, with a weak D call TRBD2 (6 bases). The CDR3 is made up of 16 amino acids. V lost 4 bases to trimming and J lost 2 bases, with 16 bases between them. Germline CDR1 reads SGHDN; CDR2 reads FVKESK. CDR3 sequence reads: CASSPGGFLITDTQYF. Written as DNA, the CDR3 is TGTGCCAGCAGCCCCGGGGGATTTCTTATCACAGATACGCAGTATTTT.

This rearrangement joins TRBV30 to TRBJ1-3; 9 bases align to TRBD1. The V gene end was trimmed by 3 bases and the J gene end by 2 bases; junction bases not matched to a gene: 14. Germline CDR1 is GTSNPN and CDR2 is SVGIG (reference sequence). The CDR3 has 18 residues. CDR3 in DNA: TGTGCCTGGAGACCGGGACAGGGAGAGTTTGTCGCTGGAAACACCATATATTTT. As protein: CAWRPGQGEFVAGNTIYF.

CDR3 sequence: CASRDRGGTDTQYF. CDR3 nucleotides: TGTGCCAGCCGGGACAGGGGGGGCACAGATACGCAGTATTTT. The chain uses TRBV7-2 and TRBJ2-3; TRBD1 matches 11 bases. Germline CDR1 reads SGHTA; CDR2 reads FQGNSA. CDR3 length: 14 amino acids. V was clipped by 8 bases and J by 1 base; unmatched bases: 2.

This chain links TRBV4-3 with TRBJ2-1, with 8 bases matching TRBD2. The CDR3 sequence is 14 residues long. J gave up 9 bases and V 4 bases, and 8 bases lay outside the gene matches. The germline gives CDR1 LGHNA, CDR2 YSLEER. CDR3 nucleotides: TGCGCCAGCAGCCCGGGGGGGCATGGGGGTGAGCAGTTCTTC. This translates into CASSPGGHGGEQFF.

The chain recombines TRBV12-5 with TRBJ1-6; perhaps TRBD1 as D (5 bases). CDR1 and CDR2 (germline): LGHNT, FRNRAP. V dropped 6 bases and J dropped 5 bases, with 11 bases sitting between them. The CDR3 consists of 14 residues. This CDR3 is CASGQENHNSPLHF. The CDR3 DNA reads TGTGCTAGTGGACAGGAGAACCATAATTCACCCCTCCACTTT.

The J gene is TRBJ1-6, the V gene TRBV19; D is possibly TRBD1 (5 bases). V lost 3 bases, J lost 9 bases, and 18 bases lay in between. Germline CDR1 LNHDA, CDR2 SQIVND (reference sequence). This CDR3 contains 16 residues. This CDR3 reads CASSMYTRVVGSPLHF. The CDR3 DNA reads TGTGCCAGTAGTATGTACACCAGGGTAGTGGGTTCACCCCTCCACTTT.

V and J are TRBV9 and TRBJ1-1; TRBD1 matches at 7 bases. The germline gives CDR1 SGDLS, CDR2 YYNGEE. This CDR3 contains 17 residues. Trimming took 2 bases from V and 1 from J; bases not matched to a gene: 11. The CDR3 DNA sequence: TGTGCCAGCAGCGTGGGGGGACTAGGGGGCCCGAACACTGAAGCTTTCTTT. Amino acid sequence: CASSVGGLGGPNTEAFF.

The V call is TRBV7-9, the J call TRBJ2-5, with D perhaps TRBD1 (5 bases). Trimming took 4 bases from V and 4 from J, leaving 19 bases between them. The CDR3 is 16 amino acids. Germline CDR1 SEHNR, CDR2 FQNEAQ (reference sequence). CDR3 residues: CASSYHPDIGRETQYF. The CDR3 region has the DNA TGTGCCAGCAGCTACCACCCGGACATAGGACGAGAGACCCAGTACTTC. Full variable domain (outside the CDR3, taken from reference TRBV7-9 and TRBJ2-5): DTGVSQNPRHKITKRGQNVTFRCDPISEHNRLYWYRQTLGQGPEFLTYFQNEAQLEKSRLLSDRFSAERPKGSFSTLEIQRTEQGDSAMYLCASSYHPDIGRETQYFGPGTRLLVL.

The count of this clone is one. The V and J genes are TRBV5-5 and TRBJ2-5; D gene uncertain. The CDR3 loop spans 14 amino acids. CDR1 is SGHKS and CDR2 is YYEKEE in the germline V gene (reference sequence). The V end was cut by 0 bases, the J end by 4 bases, with 10 bases between. In DNA, the CDR3 is TGTGCCAGCAGCTTGGCCGATAGCCGAGAGACCCAGTACTTC. This codes for CASSLADSRETQYF.

The J gene is TRBJ1-2, the V gene TRBV19; D unresolved. Germline V CDR1 and CDR2: LNHDA, SQIVND (reference sequence). The CDR3 extends over 12 amino acids. Trimming pared 7 bases from V and 8 bases from J, leaving 14 bases between. The CDR3 nucleotides read TGTGCCAGTAATAATGCCAGGTCCGGCTACACCTTC. Amino acids: CASNNARSGYTF.

The gene calls are TRBV7-8 and TRBJ1-5; TRBD1 matches 8 bases. The germline gives CDR1 SGHVS, CDR2 FQNEAQ. V shed 5 bases and J 7 bases; nucleotides not matched to a gene: 10. The CDR3 contains 15 residues. The CDR3 sequence: CASSPRATGVQPQHF. CDR3 DNA: TGTGCCAGCAGCCCACGCGCGACAGGGGTCCAGCCCCAGCATTTT.

This clone appeared a single time. The chain has TRBV7-3 and TRBJ2-1, with TRBD2 matching 15 bases. V dropped 3 bases and J dropped 8; count of bases not matched to a gene: 2. The germline V gene has CDR1 SGHTA and CDR2 FQGTGA. This CDR3 comprises 15 residues. The CDR3 sequence is CASSLGLAGGDEQFF. The DNA for the CDR3 is TGTGCCAGCAGCTTGGGACTAGCGGGAGGCGATGAGCAGTTCTTC.

This sequence joins TRBV6-5 and TRBJ1-1, with D unclear. The CDR3 length is 15 residues. Trimming left V 8 bases short and J 5 bases short, with 21 bases between. Germline values: CDR1 MNHEY, CDR2 SVGAGI. This chain's CDR3 is CASSPLGHRGTEAFF. The CDR3 region has the DNA TGTGCCAGCTCTCCCCTGGGCCACCGAGGGACTGAAGCTTTCTTT.

The chain carries TRBV5-1 and TRBJ2-7, with D tentatively TRBD2 (7 bases). Germline loops: CDR1 SGHRS, CDR2 YFSETQ. Trimming stripped 4 bases from V and 3 bases from J, with 17 bases between. CDR3 size: 15 residues. This CDR3 is CASSPVGGGGYEQYF. CDR3 nucleotides: TGCGCCAGCAGCCCGGTTGGGGGAGGGGGCTACGAGCAGTACTTC.

The chain employs TRBV11-1 and TRBJ2-5; 12 positions match TRBD2. This CDR3 has 16 residues. From germline, CDR1 is SGHAT and CDR2 FQDESV (reference sequence). V was pared by 5 bases and J by 1 base, with 5 bases of the junction left unmatched. The CDR3 spells CASSPGLAGPQETQYF. CDR3 coding DNA: TGTGCCAGCAGCCCGGGACTAGCGGGCCCCCAAGAGACCCAGTACTTC. Variable domain in full (rest from reference TRBV11-1 and TRBJ2-5): EAEVAQSPRYKITEKSQAVAFWCDPISGHATLYWYRQILGQGPELLVQFQDESVVDDSQLPKDRFSAERLKGVDSTLKIQPAELGDSAMYLCASSPGLAGPQETQYFGPGTRLLVL.

This clone came up once. The CDR3 sequence: CASSQANLNTEAFF. The CDR3 region has the DNA TGCGCCAGCAGCCAAGCTAATTTGAACACTGAAGCTTTCTTT. This chain connects TRBV4-3 to TRBJ1-1; D unresolved. Between the trimmed V and J ends, which lost 1 base and 0 bases, there was a span of 6 bases. There are 14 residues in the CDR3. Germline V gene lookup returns CDR1 LGHNA and CDR2 YSLEER.

The V gene is TRBV5-1, the J gene TRBJ2-3, with D possibly matching TRBD1 (5 bases). V was shortened by 2 bases and J by 0 bases, with 13 bases between the two germline ends. The CDR3 consists of 16 residues. Germline V gives CDR1 SGHRS, CDR2 YFSETQ. The CDR3 loop reads CASSLNTGSSTDTQYF. CDR3 sequence (DNA): TGCGCCAGCAGCTTAAACACAGGATCTAGCACAGATACGCAGTATTTT.

The chain links TRBV12-5 to TRBJ1-1, with D uncertain. The CDR3 loop spans 15 amino acids. Germline V gene sequence: CDR1 LGHNT, CDR2 FRNRAP. Trimming left V 1 base short and J 0 bases short, with 9 bases between. The CDR3 spells CASGLGALLNTEAFF. DNA for the CDR3: TGTGCTAGTGGTTTGGGCGCGCTATTGAACACTGAAGCTTTCTTT.

This clone is a singleton in its sample. The chain uses TRBV11-3 and TRBJ2-1, with 8 bases fitting TRBD1. The germline gives CDR1 SGHNT, CDR2 YENEEA. With 4 bases clipped from V and 3 bases from J, the junction kept 5 bases outside the gene matches. There are 15 residues in the CDR3. Here the CDR3 reads CASSYAGTGYNEQFF. Written as DNA, the CDR3 is TGTGCCAGCAGCTACGCCGGGACAGGCTACAATGAGCAGTTCTTC.

The sample holds a few counts of this clone. The gene calls are TRBV27 and TRBJ1-2; TRBD1 matches 7 bases. V lost 9 bases, J lost 4 bases, and 17 bases stayed unmatched. Germline CDR1 reads MNHEY; CDR2 reads SMNVEV (reference sequence). This CDR3 is 16 amino acids long. CDR3 protein: CARAATGTAALYGYTF. The DNA of the CDR3 is TGTGCCAGGGCCGCGACGGGGACAGCGGCGCTCTATGGCTACACCTTC.

This rearrangement joins TRBV4-3 to TRBJ2-1; D might be TRBD2 (5 bases). Trimming took off 2 bases at V and 8 bases at J, with 10 bases between the two ends. The CDR3 is 13 amino acids. Germline V CDR1 and CDR2: LGHNA, YSLEER. The CDR3 sequence is CASSQKYGDEQFF. CDR3 coding DNA: TGCGCCAGCAGCCAAAAGTACGGGGATGAGCAGTTCTTC.

The chain couples TRBV7-2 to TRBJ2-3; the match to TRBD2 covers 9 bases. Per the germline V gene, CDR1 is SGHTA and CDR2 is FQGNSA. Trimming at V came to 3 bases and at J to 4 bases, leaving 2 bases not matched to a gene. This CDR3 has 14 residues. CDR3 sequence reads: CASSFVAGADTQYF. The CDR3 nucleotides read TGTGCCAGCAGCTTTGTAGCGGGAGCAGATACGCAGTATTTT.

The gene calls are TRBV5-6 and TRBJ2-4, with 11 bases aligning to TRBD1. Germline CDR1 SGHDT, CDR2 YYEEEE. CDR3 length: 15 amino acids. V was pared by 3 bases and J by 7 bases, with 6 bases of the junction left unmatched. The CDR3: CASSSSGQGVNIQYF. The CDR3 DNA is TGTGCCAGCAGCTCCTCGGGACAGGGGGTGAACATTCAGTACTTC.

V usage is TRBV5-6 and J usage is TRBJ2-5, with a tentative D call TRBD2 (6 bases). Germline lookup yields CDR1 SGHDT and CDR2 YYEEEE. V dropped 6 bases and J dropped 1 base, with 13 bases sitting between them. CDR3 length equals 14 residues. CDR3 coding DNA: TGTGCCAGCACCCGCCCGGGGGTCCAAGAGACCCAGTACTTC. This gives the protein CASTRPGVQETQYF. Together with reference TRBV5-6 and TRBJ2-5, the CDR3 gives the full variable domain: DAGVTQSPTHLIKTRGQQVTLRCSPKSGHDTVSWYQQALGQGPQFIFQYYEEEERQRGNFPDRFSGHQFPNYSSELNVNALLLGDSALYLCASTRPGVQETQYFGPGTRLLVL.